A selection of T cell receptor beta chains follows, all from one sample in a study of blood T cell repertoires in COVID-19. Generated by immunoSEQ multiplex PCR, the TCRdb table keeps only in-frame clones and is missing some. The sample holds about 68,000 clones, about nine tenths seen once. Sequences were obtained from peripheral blood. All receptors derive from a young man with acute or convalescent COVID-19. Each CDR3 is given with its conserved first and last residue. The D gene is left open where the match is weak. The size of a clone is reported for some rows only, either as once, few or many, or as a class for expanded clones.

abundance	v_gene	j_gene	d_gene	CDR3aa	CDR3nt
-	TRBV28	TRBJ1-1	-	CASSLGQNTEAFF	TGTGCCAGCAGTTTGGGGCAGAACACTGAAGCTTTCTTT
-	TRBV10-3	TRBJ1-6	-	CAISDRGNNSPLHF	TGTGCCATCAGTGATAGGGGAAATAATTCACCCCTCCACTTT
-	TRBV7-2	TRBJ2-2	-	CASSLDGNTGELFF	TGTGCCAGCAGCTTAGACGGGAACACCGGGGAGCTGTTTTTT
-	TRBV6-1	TRBJ2-7	-	CASSDFGGRTYEQYF	TGTGCCAGCAGTGATTTTGGAGGCAGAACCTACGAGCAGTACTTC
-	TRBV27	TRBJ2-2	TRBD2	CASSLLAGFGRELFF	TGTGCCAGCAGTTTACTAGCGGGATTCGGCCGGGAGCTGTTTTTT
-	TRBV2	TRBJ2-1	-	CASSKETRNGNEQFF	TGTGCCAGCAGTAAGGAAACTAGGAACGGGAATGAGCAGTTCTTC
-	TRBV4-1	TRBJ2-4	-	CASSQEASGAKNIQYF	TGCGCCAGCAGCCAAGAAGCTAGTGGCGCCAAAAACATTCAGTACTTC
-	TRBV27	TRBJ2-3	TRBD2	CASRRELGTDTQYF	TGTGCCAGCAGGCGGGAGCTCGGCACAGATACGCAGTATTTT
-	TRBV30	TRBJ1-4	-	CAWEGNTNEKLFF	TGTGCCTGGGAGGGGAACACTAATGAAAAACTGTTTTTT
-	TRBV9	TRBJ1-2	-	CASSVEGDYGYTF	TGTGCCAGCAGCGTGGAGGGAGACTATGGCTACACCTTC
-	TRBV5-1	TRBJ2-3	-	CASSLGSPDTQYF	TGCGCCAGCAGCTTGGGTAGCCCAGATACGCAGTATTTT
-	TRBV19	TRBJ2-3	TRBD2	CASSVKLAGGSDTQYF	TGTGCCAGTAGTGTCAAACTAGCGGGAGGATCAGATACGCAGTATTTT
-	TRBV19	TRBJ2-3	-	CASSIWGPTDTQYF	TGTGCCAGTAGTATTTGGGGGCCCACAGATACGCAGTATTTT
-	TRBV19	TRBJ1-5	-	CASSSSSVAQGNQPQHF	TGTGCCAGTAGTAGTAGTAGCGTGGCGCAGGGCAATCAGCCCCAGCATTTT
-	TRBV7-2	TRBJ2-3	-	CASSFPRTTTRATDTQYF	TGTGCCAGCAGCTTCCCGCGGACTACCACCCGGGCCACAGATACGCAGTATTTT
once	TRBV5-4	TRBJ2-2	-	CASSSRGIHRELFF	TGTGCCAGCAGTTCCCGGGGAATCCACCGGGAGCTGTTTTTT
-	TRBV18	TRBJ2-7	TRBD2	CASSPRTSGEQYF	TGTGCCAGCTCACCACGGACTAGCGGCGAGCAGTACTTC